One sample yielded the 24 T cell receptor beta chains listed below, sequenced in a study of Graves' ophthalmopathy and Graves' hyperthyroidism (dated by TCRdb to the late 2010s). Data came from an Illumina HiSeq 2000. TCR beta CDR3 regions were amplified from RNA transcripts for repertoire sequencing. The first round of RT-PCR was done with HTBI primers and the Qiagen OneStep RT-PCR kit, and was followed by a second round of multiplex PCR, then size selection and purification. The raw public reads went through TCRdb reprocessing: fastp at Q25, MiXCR clone calling, in-frame beta chains kept. Rows with a matching CDR3 protein are joined into one entry that keeps the most common DNA and genes. In all, the sample holds 200,000 to 300,000 distinct CDR3 sequences, and around 45% of those were seen once. Around half of the sample goes to the ten largest clones. Sequenced material: peripheral blood. Receptors originate from an adult man with Graves' ophthalmopathy.

In the case of this clonotype: Relative to the germline gene, one junction end is altered; a read error may explain this. The rearrangement uses TRBV4-1 and TRBJ2-7, with no clear D. The CDR3 consists of 11 residues. The V gene's germline CDR1 is MGHRA and CDR2 YSYEKL. The CDR3 DNA reads TGTGCCTCGGGTCCCTCCTACGAGCAGTACTTC. Its protein is CASGPSYEQYF.

This clonotype was detected ten times or more. The CDR3 DNA reads as TGTGCCAGCAGCTTAGACGAGACCCAGTACTTC. Its translation is CASSLDETQYF. The rearrangement links TRBV7-9 to TRBJ2-5; no firm D call. CDR3 size: 11 residues. Per germline, CDR1 SEHNR and CDR2 FQNEAQ (reference sequence). V shed 1 base and J shed 5 bases, with 2 bases lying between them.

This clonotype has ten or more counts. The CDR3 nucleotides read TGCAGTGCTAGAAGGACAGGGGGCGGTCAGCCCCAGCATTTT. It translates to CSARRTGGGQPQHF. The rearrangement uses TRBV20-1 and TRBJ1-5; 11 positions match TRBD1. The junction had 3 bases not matched to a gene; V was cut back by 2 bases and J by 6 bases. In germline, CDR1 is DFQATT, CDR2 SNEGSKA (reference sequence). The CDR3 runs to 14 residues.

This clonotype was counted only a few times. V is TRBV11-2 and J is TRBJ2-7; D gene unclear. The CDR3 totals 13 residues. Trimming removed 6 bases from V and 3 bases from J, with 12 bases in between. Germline CDR1 SGHAT, CDR2 FQNNGV. The CDR3 bases are TGTGCCAGCAGTTACTCGATGGACTACGAGCAGTACTTC. It is translated as CASSYSMDYEQYF.

Note on this clonotype: One end of the junction fails to match germline, which may point to a read error. The chain recombines TRBV13 with TRBJ1-1; D is unclear. CDR3 length equals 16 residues. Germline CDR1 reads PRHDT; CDR2 reads FYEKMQ (reference sequence). The CDR3 sequence is CASSLGYRGRNTEAFF. CDR3 DNA: TGCGCCAGCAGCTTAGGATACCGAGGGAGGAACACTGAAGCTTTCTTT. The variable domain in full, with the rest retrieved from reference TRBV13 and TRBJ1-1, is AAGVIQSPRHLIKEKRETATLKCYPIPRHDTVYWYQQGPGQDPQFLISFYEKMQSDKGSIPDRFSAQQFSDYHSELNMSSLELGDSALYFCASSLGYRGRNTEAFFGQGTRLTVV.

This clonotype showed up many times. The V call is TRBV10-2, the J call TRBJ1-1; 7 nucleotides agree with TRBD1. The junction had 16 bases not matched to a gene; V was cut back by 0 bases and J by 3 bases. Germline V CDR1 and CDR2: WSHSY, SAAADI. There are 19 residues in the CDR3. CDR3 coding DNA: TGCGCCAGCAGTGAGTCGACATGGGGAGGGGGCGCGTGGGACACTGAAGCTTTCTTT. Amino acids: CASSESTWGGGAWDTEAFF.

The genes are TRBV5-1 and TRBJ2-5; TRBD1 agrees at 7 bases. Germline V gene data show CDR1 as SGHRS and CDR2 as YFSETQ. The V segment lost 2 bases and the J segment 0 bases; nucleotides outside the gene matches: 4. The CDR3 loop spans 15 amino acids. The CDR3 coding sequence is TGCGCCAGCAGCTTTAATACAGGGGACCAAGAGACCCAGTACTTC. Translated: CASSFNTGDQETQYF.

This clonotype was counted between two and nine times. V gene TRBV6-5 combines with J gene TRBJ2-7; weak D call: TRBD1 (5 bases). Per germline, CDR1 MNHEY and CDR2 SVGAGI. The CDR3 totals 12 residues. V was clipped by 6 bases and J by 5 bases, with 11 bases between them. This CDR3 is CASRQGQHEQYF. The CDR3, as DNA: TGTGCCAGCAGGCAGGGCCAACACGAGCAGTACTTC.

This clonotype was recorded many times. The J gene is TRBJ1-1, the V gene TRBV5-8; a weak D match, TRBD1 (5 bases). This CDR3 is 15 amino acids long. CDR1 and CDR2 (germline): SGHTS, YDEGEE. Trimming pared 0 bases from V and 2 bases from J, leaving 11 bases between. CDR3 sequence: CASSLGRQLNTEAFF. The CDR3 DNA is TGTGCCAGCAGCTTGGGGAGACAGCTAAACACTGAAGCTTTCTTT.

J is TRBJ1-5 and V is TRBV19; the D gene is possibly TRBD1 (6 bases). Trimming took off 9 bases at V and 2 bases at J, with 17 bases between the two ends. Germline values: CDR1 LNHDA, CDR2 SQIVND (reference sequence). The CDR3 sequence is 15 residues long. The CDR3 loop reads CASLHTGRGNQPQHF. CDR3 nucleotide sequence: TGTGCCAGCCTCCATACAGGGAGGGGCAATCAGCCCCAGCATTTT.

Many counts were recorded for this clonotype. The chain employs TRBV2 and TRBJ1-2, with 7 bases lining up with TRBD1. This CDR3 spans 12 amino acids. J gave up 8 bases and V 6 bases, and 6 bases lay outside the gene matches. Germline loops: CDR1 SNHLY, CDR2 FYNNEI. The CDR3 spells CASSRQGQGYTF. The CDR3 bases are TGTGCCAGCAGCCGACAGGGACAGGGCTACACCTTC.

V and J are TRBV6-1 and TRBJ2-5; TRBD1 matches at 9 bases. Germline V lookup: CDR1 MNHNS, CDR2 SASEGT. The CDR3 loop spans 15 amino acids. The J segment lost 5 bases and the V segment lost 4 bases, leaving 8 bases of the junction unmatched. The CDR3 sequence: CASSVKQGAGETQYF. The CDR3 DNA is TGTGCCAGCAGTGTAAAACAGGGGGCAGGTGAGACCCAGTACTTC.

The chain carries TRBV20-1 and TRBJ2-7; D might be TRBD2 (5 bases). Trimming removed 3 bases from V and 5 bases from J, with 11 bases in between. CDR3 length: 12 amino acids. The germline gives CDR1 DFQATT, CDR2 SNEGSKA (reference sequence). The CDR3 bases are TGCAGTGCTAGTCCCAGGCGGGACGAGCAGTACTTC. This sequence encodes CSASPRRDEQYF.

This clonotype was seen a few times. The rearrangement joins TRBV7-9 to TRBJ1-5; D may be TRBD1 (5 bases). Trimming shortened V by 6 bases and J by 9 bases, and 18 bases separated the two germline ends. This CDR3 is 14 amino acids long. CDR1 is SEHNR, CDR2 FQNEAQ, per germline (reference sequence). The CDR3 DNA sequence: TGTGCCAGCAGGAGGGGTTTCGGCCCGGGGCCCCAGCATTTT. It encodes CASRRGFGPGPQHF.

Comment on this clonotype: A much larger clonotype is one base distant, so this may be a read error. This sequence joins TRBV24-1 and TRBJ1-2; 7 nucleotides agree with TRBD1. After removal of 4 bases from V and 4 bases from J, the junction contained 2 bases not matched to a gene. This CDR3 has 13 residues. Looked up from germline, CDR1 is KGHDR and CDR2 is SFDVKD. CDR3 protein: CATSDAGGYGYTF. As DNA, the CDR3 is TGTGCCACCAGTGACGCAGGGGGCTATGGCTACACCTTC.

The rearrangement uses TRBV2 and TRBJ1-4; 7 bases are shared with TRBD1. Looked up from germline, CDR1 is SNHLY and CDR2 is FYNNEI. V gave up 6 bases and J gave up 8 bases; unmatched junction bases: 12. CDR3 size: 15 residues. This CDR3 is CASSYQTGIYEKLFF. The CDR3 bases are TGTGCCAGCAGCTACCAGACAGGGATTTACGAAAAACTGTTTTTT.

The chain uses TRBV9 and TRBJ1-6; D not resolved. The CDR3 extends over 13 amino acids. The ends were cut back, 0 bases at V and 7 bases at J, with 5 bases in the middle. Germline CDR1 and CDR2: SGDLS and YYNGEE. Here the CDR3 reads CASSVAMNSPLHF. DNA of the CDR3: TGTGCCAGCAGCGTAGCTATGAATTCACCCCTCCACTTT.

The chain has TRBV5-1 and TRBJ1-5; D not resolved. The CDR3 has 16 residues. CDR1 is SGHRS and CDR2 is YFSETQ in the germline V gene. The V gene lost 1 base and the J gene lost 2 bases, with 13 bases spanning the gap. CDR3 amino acids: CASSLTGTFGNQPQHF. CDR3 DNA: TGCGCCAGCAGCTTGACGGGCACGTTTGGCAATCAGCCCCAGCATTTT.

The chain is built from TRBV29-1 and TRBJ1-3, with D possibly matching TRBD1 (6 bases). Germline V gene sequence: CDR1 SQVTM, CDR2 ANQGSEA. The ends were cut back, 1 base at V and 0 bases at J, with 10 bases in the middle. The length of the CDR3 is 15 residues. CDR3 nucleotides: TGCAGCGTTGAAGGGGACACCACCTCTGGAAACACCATATATTTT. Protein product: CSVEGDTTSGNTIYF.

This clonotype was counted only a few times. This chain joins TRBV11-2 and TRBJ2-5; TRBD2 agrees at 15 bases. This CDR3 has 16 amino acids. V lost 4 bases, J lost 5 bases, and 5 bases stayed unmatched. Germline CDR1 is SGHAT and CDR2 is FQNNGV. The CDR3 bases are TGTGCCAGCAGCTCGGGACTAGCGGGAGGAGCGGAGACCCAGTACTTC. As protein: CASSSGLAGGAETQYF. Filled out from reference TRBV11-2 and TRBJ2-5, the complete variable domain reads EAGVAQSPRYKIIEKRQSVAFWCNPISGHATLYWYQQILGQGPKLLIQFQNNGVVDDSQLPKDRFSAERLKGVDSTLKIQPAKLEDSAVYLCASSSGLAGGAETQYFGPGTRLLVL.

Only a few counts were recorded for this clonotype. This chain links TRBV2 with TRBJ1-1; TRBD1 matches at 7 bases. The CDR3 contains 14 residues. V trimming: 6 bases; J trimming: 8 bases; junction bases outside the gene matches: 12. Looked up from germline, CDR1 is SNHLY and CDR2 is FYNNEI. This chain's CDR3 is CASSRRGQAGEAFF. The DNA for the CDR3 is TGTGCCAGCAGCAGACGCGGACAGGCGGGCGAAGCTTTCTTT.

This clonotype was picked up one time. The CDR3 nucleotides are TGCAGTGCTGCACAGGGGAGCAATCAGCCCCAGCAGAATGAAGCTTTCTTT. The encoded protein is CSAAQGSNQPQQNEAFF. The V call is TRBV20-1, the J call TRBJ1-1; TRBD1 matches 7 bases. V dropped 5 bases and J dropped 7; count of bases not matched to a gene: 22. The CDR3 contains 17 residues. Germline-derived CDR1 and CDR2 are DFQATT and SNEGSKA (reference sequence).

This clonotype has a count of ten or more. The chain employs TRBV6-5 and TRBJ1-6, with D tentatively TRBD1 (5 bases). Germline V gene sequence: CDR1 MNHEY, CDR2 SVGAGI. The CDR3 length is 14 residues. V lost 6 bases and J lost 10, with 16 bases in between. CDR3 in DNA: TGTGCCAGCAGACCTACAGGTCCCAGATCACCCCTCCACTTT. Its protein is CASRPTGPRSPLHF.

CDR3 sequence: CASSPFLEEETQYF. The DNA of the CDR3 is TGTGCCAGCAGTCCATTTTTGGAGGAAGAGACCCAGTACTTC. The chain couples TRBV27 to TRBJ2-5, with a possible D match to TRBD2 (5 bases). In germline, CDR1 is MNHEY, CDR2 SMNVEV (reference sequence). The V and J ends lost 5 bases and 3 bases respectively, with 13 bases between them. CDR3 size: 14 residues.